This TCR beta chain is drawn from a study of cytotoxic CD8 clonotypes in ibrutinib-treated CLL. Points from the study as a whole: Before falling back toward baseline at progression, clonality had risen at the time of ibrutinib response. Sampling time points were not equivalent between sustained-remission and progressing patients.

About this clone itself: Its antigen is unknown.

Germline V gives CDR1 SNHLY, CDR2 FYNNEI. V shed 4 bases, J shed 9 bases, and the junction held 7 bases outside the gene matches. The CDR3 spans 15 residues. TCRdb keeps only in-frame clones here, not all; method: immunoSEQ multiplex PCR. The table includes some 130,000 clones, around four fifths detected once. This TCR derives from a human donor with chronic lymphocytic leukemia. Sequences were derived from PBMCs, sampled after 24 months of ibrutinib treatment. The V call is TRBV2, the J call TRBJ2-5; 14 bases map to TRBD2. CDR3 in amino acids: CASSGGTSGGPAQYF. The CDR3 region has the DNA TGTGCCAGCAGTGGGGGGACTAGCGGGGGCCCGGCCCAGTACTTC.